This section outlines one T cell receptor (beta chain) sequence together with its context. During active infection, Seattle patients enrolled and were then monitored through disease. Authors' processing steps: The authors estimated nucleated cell counts from reference gene primer amplification. Sequenced by immunoSEQ multiplex PCR; TCRdb stores in-frame clones only, minus some. V, J and clone size reflect that table, while D and trimming were determined from the DNA. The sample lists roughly 310,000 clones; roughly nine tenths were seen once. The trim removed 0 bases at V and 6 bases at J, leaving 5 bases unmatched. The germline CDR1 and CDR2 sequences are SGHDT and YYEEEE. The CDR3 is 16 amino acids. The source of the sample is a study of blood T cell repertoires in COVID-19. Across the study: T cells, B-cell-depleted T cells, or PBMCs supplied cDNA or gDNA.

The V and J genes are TRBV5-6 and TRBJ2-3, with TRBD2 identical over 12 bases. The sequence derives from a woman under 40 with COVID-19, enrolled during active disease. Sequenced input: peripheral blood. CDR3 protein: CASSLALAGGRDTQYF. CDR3 in DNA: TGTGCCAGCAGCTTGGCGCTAGCGGGAGGGCGGGATACGCAGTATTTT.